This TCR beta chain emerged from a study of T-cell reconstitution after alpha-beta-depleted transplantation in children. Study findings and constraints: T-cell numbers and diversity, one year after transplant, stemmed largely from T cells that were newly produced. Roughly two months post-transplant, alpha-beta T cells reportedly originated from several hundred graft clones that had expanded.

About this clonotype: Its antigen is currently unknown.

This CDR3 contains 13 residues. Trimming at V came to 3 bases and at J to 4 bases, leaving 3 bases not matched to a gene. The V gene's germline CDR1 is SQVTM and CDR2 ANQGSEA. This sample's TCRbeta library carried unique molecular identifier barcodes. In TCRdb, the PCR reads were re-called with MiXCR into one record per CDR3 protein. Of just under 350,000 distinct CDR3 sequences listed, around 16% are singletons. Sequences were derived from PBMCs, mostly from graft donor cells, sampled 360 days after TCRalphabeta/CD19-depleted stem cell transplant. The chain uses TRBV29-1 and TRBJ1-2, with 9 bases aligning to TRBD1. The receptor's source is a male patient aged 2-15 years who had a stem cell transplant for acute lymphoblastic leukemia, so the T cells may come from the graft donor. The CDR3 DNA reads TGCAGCGTTGAGGACAGGGGCGGCTATGGCTACACCTTC. This encodes CSVEDRGGYGYTF. The complete variable domain, with remaining parts taken from reference TRBV29-1 and TRBJ1-2, reads SAVISQKPSRDICQRGTSLTIQCQVDSQVTMMFWYRQQPGQSLTLIATANQGSEATYESGFVIDKFPISRPNLTFSTLTVSNMSPEDSSIYLCSVEDRGGYGYTFGSGTRLTVV.